These 19 T cell receptor beta chains originate from one sample sequenced in a study of naive and memory T cell subsets. Ligated cDNA underwent four rounds of PCR with nested alpha and beta constant region primers and SP2. TCRdb passed the 5' RACE reads through MiXCR, listing each CDR3 protein once. The sample records 50,000 to 60,000 distinct CDR3 sequences, 6% to 8.5% being singletons. A UMI-containing oligonucleotide was joined by 3' ligation to the TCR cDNA template. The receptors stem from a female donor in good health.

The table lists this clonotype with many counts. The chain recombines TRBV5-4 with TRBJ1-1, with D maybe TRBD1 (6 bases). Germline assignment: CDR1 SGHNT and CDR2 YYREEE (reference sequence). V lost 4 bases and J 5 bases, leaving 21 bases between the germline ends. This CDR3 spans 16 amino acids. The DNA for the CDR3 is TGTGCCAGCAGCGCCCCGAGCGGGGGGGCGCAGACTGAAGCTTTCTTT. It specifies CASSAPSGGAQTEAFF.

This chain links TRBV6-5 with TRBJ2-7, with 7 nucleotides matching TRBD2. Germline loops: CDR1 MNHEY, CDR2 SVGAGI. V trimming: 7 bases; J trimming: 4 bases; junction bases outside the gene matches: 7. The CDR3 is 13 amino acids. The CDR3 loop reads CASTSGGGYEQYF. The CDR3 DNA follows: TGTGCCAGCACCAGTGGGGGGGGGTACGAGCAGTACTTC.

This clonotype was detected many times. The CDR3 spells CSARQGERSYGYTF. Written as DNA, the CDR3 is TGCAGTGCTAGACAGGGGGAGCGGAGCTATGGCTACACCTTC. This chain connects TRBV20-1 to TRBJ1-2, with 7 bases lining up with TRBD1. Per germline, CDR1 DFQATT and CDR2 SNEGSKA (reference sequence). V shed 2 bases, J shed 4 bases, and the junction held 7 bases outside the gene matches. This CDR3 comprises 14 residues.

In its sample, this clonotype was seen many times. The rearrangement joins TRBV6-5 to TRBJ1-1, with D uncertain. Germline V gene lookup returns CDR1 MNHEY and CDR2 SVGAGI. This CDR3 has 15 residues. The V end lost 0 bases, the J end lost 4 bases, and 12 bases lay between the germline ends. The CDR3 region is CASSYSTYGSTEAFF. CDR3 sequence (DNA): TGTGCCAGCAGTTACTCGACGTATGGGAGCACTGAAGCTTTCTTT.

This clonotype appeared a few times. The chain combines TRBV2 with TRBJ1-1; 10 nucleotides agree with TRBD1. The CDR3 consists of 18 residues. The germline CDR1 and CDR2 sequences are SNHLY and FYNNEI. V lost 2 bases to trimming and J lost 3 bases; unmatched junction nucleotides: 12. CDR3 sequence: CASSERGDRGAVYTEAFF. The CDR3 region has the DNA TGTGCCAGCAGTGAAAGGGGGGACAGGGGCGCCGTGTACACTGAAGCTTTCTTT.

The chain combines TRBV7-9 with TRBJ2-3, with D perhaps TRBD2 (5 bases). The CDR3 consists of 15 residues. With 7 bases removed from V and 7 bases from J, the gap between germline ends came to 21 bases. Germline V gene sequence: CDR1 SEHNR, CDR2 FQNEAQ (reference sequence). CDR3 residues: CASNIVEGAGYTQYF. CDR3 nucleotides: TGTGCCAGCAACATAGTAGAGGGCGCCGGTTATACGCAGTATTTT. Full variable domain (remainder filled in from reference TRBV7-9 and TRBJ2-3): DTGVSQNPRHKITKRGQNVTFRCDPISEHNRLYWYRQTLGQGPEFLTYFQNEAQLEKSRLLSDRFSAERPKGSFSTLEIQRTEQGDSAMYLCASNIVEGAGYTQYFGPGTRLTVL.

The chain carries TRBV6-1 and TRBJ1-1; D is ambiguous. V lost 6 bases and J 8 bases, leaving 13 bases between the germline ends. The CDR3 extends over 12 amino acids. CDR1 is MNHNS, CDR2 SASEGT, per germline. The CDR3 sequence: CASSGPISEAFF. The CDR3 nucleotides read TGTGCCAGCAGCGGACCTATTTCCGAAGCTTTCTTT.

This clonotype appeared many times. CDR3 bases: TGTGCCAGTAGTTTTATGCGAGGCCAGCCCCAGCATTTT. Translation: CASSFMRGQPQHF. The chain recombines TRBV19 with TRBJ1-5; unclear D gene. V was pared by 5 bases and J by 7 bases, with 12 bases between. This CDR3 has 13 residues. Looked up from germline, CDR1 is LNHDA and CDR2 is SQIVND (reference sequence).

V is TRBV12-3 or TRBV12-4 and J is TRBJ1-4; unclear D gene. V shed 6 bases and J shed 4 bases, with 15 bases lying between them. CDR3 length: 15 residues. The CDR3: CASSLDQWDNEKLFF. CDR3 DNA sequence: TGTGCCAGCAGCCTCGACCAGTGGGATAATGAAAAACTGTTTTTT.

V and J are TRBV4-3 and TRBJ1-1; D ambiguous. Germline V gives CDR1 LGHNA, CDR2 YSLEER. The CDR3 totals 16 residues. With 4 bases removed from V and 0 bases from J, the gap between germline ends came to 15 bases. CDR3 nucleotide sequence: TGCGCCAGCAGCCCCCGGGTCGCTGGTGTGAACACTGAAGCTTTCTTT. Its protein product is CASSPRVAGVNTEAFF.

A few counts support this clonotype. The chain is built from TRBV28 and TRBJ1-5; D remains ambiguous. The CDR3 has 14 residues. Trimming took off 5 bases at V and 6 bases at J, with 14 bases between the two ends. CDR1 and CDR2 (germline): MDHEN, SYDVKM. Here the CDR3 DNA reads TGTGCCAGCAGTCCCCATATATTGAGTCAGCCCCAGCATTTT. Translated, it gives CASSPHILSQPQHF.

The V gene is TRBV7-2, the J gene TRBJ2-7; D remains unclear. Germline values: CDR1 SGHTA, CDR2 FQGNSA. The CDR3 extends over 12 amino acids. V lost 3 bases and J 4 bases, leaving 7 bases between the germline ends. DNA of the CDR3: TGTGCCAGCAGCTTTCCCGGGTACGAGCAGTACTTC. Protein product: CASSFPGYEQYF.

This chain joins TRBV19 and TRBJ1-5; D call uncertain. CDR3 size: 13 residues. Germline V gene data show CDR1 as LNHDA and CDR2 as SQIVND (reference sequence). The V end was cut by 2 bases, the J end by 4 bases, with 6 bases between. The CDR3 protein is CASSIILNQPQHF. CDR3 bases: TGTGCCAGTAGTATAATCTTGAATCAGCCCCAGCATTTT.

This clonotype was detected many times. The rearrangement joins TRBV7-2 to TRBJ2-3, with no clear D. The V gene lost 1 base and the J gene lost 1 base, with 6 bases spanning the gap. Germline CDR1 SGHTA, CDR2 FQGNSA. The length of the CDR3 is 14 residues. The CDR3 sequence is CASSLDRGTDTQYF. The CDR3 DNA reads TGTGCCAGCAGCTTAGACCGGGGCACAGATACGCAGTATTTT. Variable domain in full (rest from reference TRBV7-2 and TRBJ2-3): GAGVSQSPSNKVTEKGKDVELRCDPISGHTALYWYRQSLGQGLEFLIYFQGNSAPDKSGLPSDRFSAERTGGSVSTLTIQRTQQEDSAVYLCASSLDRGTDTQYFGPGTRLTVL.

The chain uses TRBV19 and TRBJ2-1; 10 bases fit TRBD2. CDR1 and CDR2 from the germline V gene are LNHDA and SQIVND (reference sequence). Trimming cost V 3 bases and J 7 bases; bases outside gene matches: 6. The CDR3 length is 15 residues. CDR3 region: CASSILAGANNEQFF. Here the CDR3 DNA reads TGTGCCAGTAGTATCCTAGCGGGGGCCAATAATGAGCAGTTCTTC.

This clonotype occurred many times. The rearrangement links TRBV9 to TRBJ2-3; TRBD2 matches at 9 bases. Germline V gene sequence: CDR1 SGDLS, CDR2 YYNGEE. V shed 3 bases and J 5 bases; nucleotides not matched to a gene: 10. The CDR3 spans 16 residues. As DNA, the CDR3 is TGTGCCAGCAGCGGGGGACTAGCTGACGGGCAAGATACGCAGTATTTT. Translating gives CASSGGLADGQDTQYF.

The table lists this clonotype with many counts. The chain links TRBV9 to TRBJ2-7; 8 bases are shared with TRBD1. Germline V gives CDR1 SGDLS, CDR2 YYNGEE. The V gene end was trimmed by 4 bases and the J gene end by 7 bases; junction bases not matched to a gene: 13. The CDR3 sequence is 15 residues long. CDR3 nucleotides: TGTGCCAGCAGCTTTAGACAGGGGAGTGTAGAGGAGCAGTACTTC. Translated: CASSFRQGSVEEQYF.

At least ten counts were recorded for this clonotype. The rearrangement links TRBV6-1 to TRBJ1-1, with D possibly TRBD1 on 6 matching bases. The CDR3 totals 14 residues. The V end was cut by 6 bases, the J end by 4 bases, with 15 bases between. Germline CDR1 is MNHNS and CDR2 is SASEGT. CDR3 DNA: TGTGCCAGCAGGAAACAGGGAGGTGGCACTGAAGCTTTCTTT. Translating it yields CASRKQGGGTEAFF.

The chain links TRBV12-3 or TRBV12-4 to TRBJ1-2; tentatively, D is TRBD1 (5 bases). The CDR3 loop spans 15 amino acids. V was shortened by 5 bases and J by 2 bases, with 15 bases between the two germline ends. The CDR3 reads CASSIPQGRNYGYTF. As DNA, the CDR3 is TGTGCCAGCAGTATACCGCAGGGAAGGAACTATGGCTACACCTTC.